Presented here are 16 T cell receptor beta chains from one specimen sequenced in a study of T-cell reconstitution after alpha-beta-depleted transplantation in children. During its preparation, the TCRbeta library received unique molecular identifiers. TCRdb reanalysed the PCR reads using MiXCR and keeps one entry per CDR3 protein. The sample contains fewer than 250,000 distinct CDR3 sequences, approximately 15% of which appear only once. Source: PBMCs, mostly from graft donor cells, taken 360 days after TCRalphabeta/CD19-depleted stem cell transplant. The origin of the receptors is a male patient aged 2 to 9 who had a stem cell transplant for acute lymphoblastic leukemia, so the T cells may come from the graft donor.

This sequence joins TRBV2 and TRBJ2-6; possibly TRBD1 for D (5 bases). Germline V lookup: CDR1 SNHLY, CDR2 FYNNEI. The V end lost 2 bases, the J end lost 0 bases, and 8 bases lay between the germline ends. The CDR3 has 16 residues. The CDR3 sequence is CASSERQRSGANVLTF. For the CDR3, the DNA is TGTGCCAGCAGTGAACGACAGCGCTCTGGGGCCAACGTCCTGACTTTC.

This clonotype turned up a few times. This chain connects TRBV27 to TRBJ2-7, with a possible D match to TRBD2 (5 bases). With 4 bases removed from V and 1 base from J, the gap between germline ends came to 11 bases. The length of the CDR3 is 14 residues. Germline CDR1 reads MNHEY; CDR2 reads SMNVEV (reference sequence). CDR3 in DNA: TGTGCCAGCAGTTCCCCCCCGGGGTCCTACGAGCAGTACTTC. The encoded protein is CASSSPPGSYEQYF.

The chain carries TRBV19 and TRBJ1-5; 7 bases fit TRBD1. The trim removed 9 bases at V and 5 bases at J, leaving 4 bases unmatched. Germline V gene lookup returns CDR1 LNHDA and CDR2 SQIVND (reference sequence). The CDR3 loop spans 12 amino acids. CDR3: CARAGGDQPQHF. For the CDR3, the DNA is TGTGCCAGGGCAGGGGGAGATCAGCCCCAGCATTTT.

A few counts support this clonotype. The chain combines TRBV12-3 or TRBV12-4 with TRBJ1-1, with unresolved D. The CDR3 is made up of 14 amino acids. Trimming took off 3 bases at V and 1 base at J, with 9 bases between the two ends. In DNA form, the CDR3 reads TGTGCCAGCAGTTTCGAGGGTTCGAACACTGAAGCTTTCTTT. Translated: CASSFEGSNTEAFF.

This clonotype was recorded a few times. V is TRBV2 and J is TRBJ2-3, with D unclear. Trimming stripped 4 bases from V and 4 bases from J, with 15 bases between. CDR1 SNHLY and CDR2 FYNNEI come from the germline V gene. The CDR3 loop spans 15 amino acids. The CDR3 region is CASSAALGVPDTQYF. The CDR3 DNA sequence: TGTGCCAGCAGTGCTGCCTTAGGTGTCCCAGATACGCAGTATTTT.

The chain couples TRBV5-1 to TRBJ2-3; tentative D call: TRBD1 (6 bases). The V gene lost 2 bases and the J gene lost 2 bases, with 9 bases spanning the gap. Germline values: CDR1 SGHRS, CDR2 YFSETQ. The CDR3 length is 14 residues. The CDR3 nucleotides are TGCGCCAGCAGCTTCGGACAGCCCACAGATACGCAGTATTTT. It codes for CASSFGQPTDTQYF. The entire variable domain, with the rest obtained from reference TRBV5-1 and TRBJ2-3, is as follows: KAGVTQTPRYLIKTRGQQVTLSCSPISGHRSVSWYQQTPGQGLQFLFEYFSETQRNKGNFPGRFSGRQFSNSRSEMNVSTLELGDSALYLCASSFGQPTDTQYFGPGTRLTVL.

This chain's CDR3 is CASSGIPGTGLTSQFNEQYF. In nucleotides, the CDR3 is TGTGCCAGCAGTGGAATCCCCGGGACAGGGTTGACTAGTCAGTTCAACGAGCAGTACTTC. The rearrangement uses TRBV25-1 and TRBJ2-7; 9 nucleotides align to TRBD1. Trimming cost V 4 bases and J 5 bases; bases outside gene matches: 24. The CDR3 runs to 20 residues. The germline gives CDR1 MGHDK, CDR2 SYGVNS.

This sequence joins TRBV20-1 and TRBJ2-3, with TRBD2 matching 7 bases. Germline V gene sequence: CDR1 DFQATT, CDR2 SNEGSKA (reference sequence). The V segment lost 4 bases and the J segment 2 bases; nucleotides outside the gene matches: 12. This CDR3 comprises 16 residues. The CDR3 region is CSAIPWGGESTDTQYF. For the CDR3, the DNA is TGCAGTGCTATCCCTTGGGGGGGTGAGTCCACAGATACGCAGTATTTT.

This clonotype came up a few times. The rearrangement joins TRBV12-3 or TRBV12-4 to TRBJ2-7, with 10 bases matching TRBD2. CDR3 length: 15 amino acids. The trim removed 5 bases at V and 3 bases at J, leaving 7 bases unmatched. The CDR3 here is CASSIYGTSDYEQYF. CDR3 bases: TGTGCCAGCAGTATTTACGGGACTAGCGACTACGAGCAGTACTTC.

This clonotype was found many times. Here the CDR3 DNA reads TGCGCCAGCAGTGCCAGTTTAGGGGATGGCTACACCTTC. This codes for CASSASLGDGYTF. The chain joins TRBV10-2 to TRBJ1-2; TRBD1 is a possible D gene (5 bases). Trimming took 4 bases from V and 6 from J, leaving 12 bases between them. In germline, CDR1 is WSHSY, CDR2 SAAADI. CDR3 size: 13 residues.

The chain recombines TRBV5-1 with TRBJ2-1; D may be TRBD1 or TRBD2 (5 bases each). The V end was cut by 3 bases, the J end by 1 base, with 23 bases between. CDR3 length: 19 residues. Per germline, CDR1 SGHRS and CDR2 YFSETQ. CDR3 nucleotide sequence: TGCGCCAGCAGCTCAACCGGGACGGGAAGCTCGGGGTCCTACAATGAGCAGTTCTTC. Residues: CASSSTGTGSSGSYNEQFF.

The chain couples TRBV7-2 to TRBJ2-5; 7 nucleotides align to TRBD1. The CDR3 is 15 residues long. Germline CDR1 is SGHTA and CDR2 is FQGNSA. V was pared by 5 bases and J by 0 bases, with 6 bases of the junction left unmatched. The CDR3 region is CASSAGTEYQETQYF. The CDR3 DNA sequence: TGTGCCAGCAGCGCTGGGACAGAGTACCAAGAGACCCAGTACTTC.

This chain links TRBV6-5 with TRBJ2-2; D not certain. This CDR3 has 14 residues. Germline assignment: CDR1 MNHEY and CDR2 SVGAGI. Between the trimmed V and J ends, which lost 0 bases and 5 bases, there was a span of 7 bases. The CDR3 nucleotides are TGTGCCAGCAGTTACTCGCCCGTAACCGGGGAGCTGTTTTTT. Protein: CASSYSPVTGELFF.

This clonotype has more than one count but fewer than ten. The rearrangement links TRBV10-3 to TRBJ2-7; TRBD1 agrees at 11 bases. Germline V lookup: CDR1 ENHRY, CDR2 SYGVKD. Trimming cost V 11 bases and J 3 bases; bases outside gene matches: 12. The CDR3 length is 15 residues. DNA for the CDR3: TGTGCCGTAGCAAAGGGACAGGGGGGTTACTACGAGCAGTACTTC. Protein product: CAVAKGQGGYYEQYF.

This clonotype came up many times. This chain connects TRBV20-1 to TRBJ2-5; tentatively, D is TRBD2 (6 bases). Germline loops: CDR1 DFQATT, CDR2 SNEGSKA (reference sequence). This CDR3 is built from 15 residues. The chain's CDR3 is CRVLGASEYQETQYF. The CDR3 bases are TGCAGGGTGCTAGGTGCTAGCGAGTACCAAGAGACCCAGTACTTC.

V is TRBV7-2 and J is TRBJ2-1; D is unresolved. Looked up from germline, CDR1 is SGHTA and CDR2 is FQGNSA. The length of the CDR3 is 12 residues. V lost 4 bases to trimming and J lost 4 bases, with 5 bases between them. The CDR3 sequence: CASSSRYNEQFF. The CDR3 DNA reads TGTGCCAGCAGCTCGAGGTACAATGAGCAGTTCTTC. Using reference TRBV7-2 and TRBJ2-1 for the parts outside the CDR3, the full variable domain is GAGVSQSPSNKVTEKGKDVELRCDPISGHTALYWYRQSLGQGLEFLIYFQGNSAPDKSGLPSDRFSAERTGGSVSTLTIQRTQQEDSAVYLCASSSRYNEQFFGPGTRLTVL.